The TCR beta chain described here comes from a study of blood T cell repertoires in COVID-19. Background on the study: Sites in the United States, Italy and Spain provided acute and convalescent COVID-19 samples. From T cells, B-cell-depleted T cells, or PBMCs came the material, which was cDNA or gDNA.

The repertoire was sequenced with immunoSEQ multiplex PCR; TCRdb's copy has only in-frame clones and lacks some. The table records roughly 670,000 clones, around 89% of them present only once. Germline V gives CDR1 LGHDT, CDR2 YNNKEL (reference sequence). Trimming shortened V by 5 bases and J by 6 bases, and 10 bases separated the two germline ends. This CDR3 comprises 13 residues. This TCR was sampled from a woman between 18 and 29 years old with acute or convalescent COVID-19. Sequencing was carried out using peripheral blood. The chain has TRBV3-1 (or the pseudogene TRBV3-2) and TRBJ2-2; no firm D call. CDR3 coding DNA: TGTGCCAGCAGCGCGGTCGGGTCCGGGGAGCTGTTTTTT. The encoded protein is CASSAVGSGELFF.